Described below is a single T cell receptor beta chain sequence and its context. The data were taken from a study of T cell changes during pregnancy in multiple sclerosis. The CDR3 consists of 12 residues. The germline CDR1 and CDR2 sequences are LGHNA and YNFKEQ. V was clipped by 2 bases and J by 5 bases, with 4 bases between them. TCRdb keeps only in-frame clones here, not all; method: immunoSEQ multiplex PCR. This table has some 40,000 clones, 91% appearing once. The sequence came from a female donor in good health, enrolled as a control in a pregnancy study. The specimen comprised CD4+ T cells from peripheral blood mononuclear cells, sampled in the third trimester of pregnancy. The chain combines TRBV4-2 with TRBJ1-5, with D unclear. The CDR3 loop is CASSQPYQPQHF. CDR3 bases: TGTGCCAGCAGCCAACCTTATCAGCCCCAGCATTTT.